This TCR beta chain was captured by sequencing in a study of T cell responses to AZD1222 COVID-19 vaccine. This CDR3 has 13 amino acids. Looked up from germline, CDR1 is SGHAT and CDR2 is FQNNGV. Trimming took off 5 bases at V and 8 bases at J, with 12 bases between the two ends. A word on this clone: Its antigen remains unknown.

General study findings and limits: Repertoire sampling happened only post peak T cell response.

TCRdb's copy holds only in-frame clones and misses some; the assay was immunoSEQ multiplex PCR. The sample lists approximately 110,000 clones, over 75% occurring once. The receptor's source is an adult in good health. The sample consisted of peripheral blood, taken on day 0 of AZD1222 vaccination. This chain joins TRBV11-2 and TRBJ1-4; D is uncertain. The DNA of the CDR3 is TGTGCCAGCAGCCTGGGCAGGTGGGAAAAACTGTTTTTT. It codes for CASSLGRWEKLFF.